The entry below gives a single T cell receptor (beta chain) sequence along with its context. This sample stems from a study of blood T cell repertoires in COVID-19. About the research overall: PBMCs, B-cell-depleted T cells, or T cells were the source of the cDNA or gDNA that made up the material.

Living in under 30 US areas, the participants were between roughly 18 and 90 years of age. Clinical history as reported by participants underpinned cohort assignment. A case of COVID-19 had been met by exposed participants within 2 weeks before study entry. V dropped 5 bases and J dropped 3; count of bases not matched to a gene: 5. Germline V lookup: CDR1 MNHEY, CDR2 SVGEGT. This CDR3 has 15 amino acids. Assay: immunoSEQ multiplex PCR; the TCRdb copy retains only in-frame clones and omits some. The sample contains around 140,000 clones, roughly 90% of which appear only once. Sequenced input: PBMCs or T cells enriched from blood (not recorded which). The source is a woman in her 40s who had been exposed to COVID-19. The chain is built from TRBV6-2 or TRBV6-3 and TRBJ1-5; 9 bases line up with TRBD1. For the CDR3, the DNA is TGTGCCAGCAGTAACGGGGACAGGGCCAATCAGCCCCAGCATTTT. It translates to CASSNGDRANQPQHF.